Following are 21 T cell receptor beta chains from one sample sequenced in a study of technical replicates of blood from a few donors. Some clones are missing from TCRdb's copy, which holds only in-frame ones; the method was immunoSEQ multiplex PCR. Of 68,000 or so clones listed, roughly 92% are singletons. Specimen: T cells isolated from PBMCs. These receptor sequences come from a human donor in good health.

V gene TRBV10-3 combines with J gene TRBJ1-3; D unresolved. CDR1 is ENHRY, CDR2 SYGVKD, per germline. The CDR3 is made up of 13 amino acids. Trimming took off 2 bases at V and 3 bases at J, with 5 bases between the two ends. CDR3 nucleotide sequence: TGTGCCATCAGTGAGCCACTTGGAAACACCATATATTTT. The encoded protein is CAISEPLGNTIYF.

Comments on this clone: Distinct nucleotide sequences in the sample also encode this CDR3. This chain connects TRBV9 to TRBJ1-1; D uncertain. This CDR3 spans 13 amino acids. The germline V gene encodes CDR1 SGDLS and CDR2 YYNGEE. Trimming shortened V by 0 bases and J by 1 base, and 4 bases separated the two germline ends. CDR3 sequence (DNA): TGTGCCAGCAGCGTAGCGGGGAACACTGAAGCTTTCTTT. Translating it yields CASSVAGNTEAFF.

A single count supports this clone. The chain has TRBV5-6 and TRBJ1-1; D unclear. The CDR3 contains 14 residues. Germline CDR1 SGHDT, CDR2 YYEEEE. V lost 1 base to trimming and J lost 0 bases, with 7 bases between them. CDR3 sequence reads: CASSLLFMNTEAFF. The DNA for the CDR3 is TGTGCCAGCAGCTTGTTATTTATGAACACTGAAGCTTTCTTT.

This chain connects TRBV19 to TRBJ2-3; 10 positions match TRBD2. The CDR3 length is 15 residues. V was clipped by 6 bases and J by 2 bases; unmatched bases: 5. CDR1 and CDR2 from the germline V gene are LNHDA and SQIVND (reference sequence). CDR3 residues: CASSSAGGDTDTQYF. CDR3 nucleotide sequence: TGTGCCAGTAGCTCAGCGGGGGGGGACACAGATACGCAGTATTTT.

The CDR3 spells CATSGTGSGNTIYF. DNA of the CDR3: TGTGCCACCAGCGGGACAGGGAGTGGAAACACCATATATTTT. V is TRBV15 and J is TRBJ1-3; 9 bases are a match to TRBD1. CDR1 and CDR2 from the germline V gene are LNHNV and YYDKDF (reference sequence). This CDR3 has 14 residues. V was pared by 5 bases and J by 3 bases, with 2 bases of the junction left unmatched.

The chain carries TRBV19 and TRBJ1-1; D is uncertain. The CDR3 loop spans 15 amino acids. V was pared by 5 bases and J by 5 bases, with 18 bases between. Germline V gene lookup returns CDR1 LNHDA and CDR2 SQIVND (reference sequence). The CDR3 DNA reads TGTGCCAGTAGTCCCGGACTCCAACTTCTAACTGAAGCTTTCTTT. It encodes CASSPGLQLLTEAFF.

CDR3 region: CASSSGQYGTQYF. The CDR3 DNA reads TGTGCCAGCAGCTCAGGACAGTACGGTACGCAGTATTTT. The chain couples TRBV7-3 to TRBJ2-3; tentatively, D is TRBD1 (6 bases). Germline CDR1 SGHTA, CDR2 FQGTGA. V was cut by 4 bases and J by 8 bases, with 13 bases left in between. CDR3 length equals 13 residues.

DNA of the CDR3: TGCAGCGTTGAGGCCCCACTAGCGGGAACGCCAGATACGCAGTATTTT. Its translation: CSVEAPLAGTPDTQYF. The gene calls are TRBV29-1 and TRBJ2-3, with 10 bases fitting TRBD2. This CDR3 is 16 amino acids long. Germline CDR1 and CDR2: SQVTM and ANQGSEA. Trimming at V came to 3 bases and at J to 4 bases, leaving 10 bases not matched to a gene.

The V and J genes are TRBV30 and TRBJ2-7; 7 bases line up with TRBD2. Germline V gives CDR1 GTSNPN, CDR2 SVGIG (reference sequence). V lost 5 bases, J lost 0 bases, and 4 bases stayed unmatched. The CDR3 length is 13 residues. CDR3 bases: TGTGCCTGGCTCGGCGGGAGCTCCTACGAGCAGTACTTC. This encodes CAWLGGSSYEQYF.

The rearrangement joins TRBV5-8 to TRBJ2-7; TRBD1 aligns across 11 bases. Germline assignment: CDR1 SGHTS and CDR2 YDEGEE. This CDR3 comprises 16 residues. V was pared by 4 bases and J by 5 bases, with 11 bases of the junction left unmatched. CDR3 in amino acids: CASSRFGTGGSDEQYF. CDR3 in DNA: TGTGCCAGCAGCCGTTTTGGGACAGGGGGGAGCGACGAGCAGTACTTC.

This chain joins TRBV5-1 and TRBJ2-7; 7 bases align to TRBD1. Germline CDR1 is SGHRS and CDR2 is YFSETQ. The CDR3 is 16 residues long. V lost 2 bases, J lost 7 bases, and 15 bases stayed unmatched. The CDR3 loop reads CASSFLTTGLGEEQYF. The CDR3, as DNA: TGCGCCAGCAGCTTCCTCACGACAGGGTTGGGTGAAGAGCAGTACTTC.

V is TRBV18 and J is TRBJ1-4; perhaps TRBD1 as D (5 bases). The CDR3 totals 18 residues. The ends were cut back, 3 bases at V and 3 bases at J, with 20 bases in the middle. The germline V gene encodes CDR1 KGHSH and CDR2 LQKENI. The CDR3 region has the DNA TGTGCCAGCTCACCTCGCCAGGACGGACACTTTTCTAATGAAAAACTGTTTTTT. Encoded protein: CASSPRQDGHFSNEKLFF.

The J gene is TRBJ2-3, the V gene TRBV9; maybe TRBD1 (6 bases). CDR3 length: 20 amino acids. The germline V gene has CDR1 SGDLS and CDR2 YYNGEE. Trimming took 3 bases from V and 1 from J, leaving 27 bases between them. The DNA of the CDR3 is TGTGCCAGCAGCGCCCCCTACAGGGAAACTAAGGAAAAAGGCACAGATACGCAGTATTTT. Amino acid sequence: CASSAPYRETKEKGTDTQYF.

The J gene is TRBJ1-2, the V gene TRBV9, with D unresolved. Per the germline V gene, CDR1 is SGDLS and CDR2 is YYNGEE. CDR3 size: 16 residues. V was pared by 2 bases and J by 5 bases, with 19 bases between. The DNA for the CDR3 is TGTGCCAGCAGCGTTTGGGCTCCCAGAGGGATATATGGCTACACCTTC. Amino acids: CASSVWAPRGIYGYTF.

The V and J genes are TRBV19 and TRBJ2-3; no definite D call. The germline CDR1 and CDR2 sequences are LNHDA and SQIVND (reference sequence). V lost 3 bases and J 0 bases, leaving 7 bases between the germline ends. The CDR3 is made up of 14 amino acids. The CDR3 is CASSISRSTDTQYF. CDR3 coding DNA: TGTGCCAGTAGTATCTCCAGAAGCACAGATACGCAGTATTTT.

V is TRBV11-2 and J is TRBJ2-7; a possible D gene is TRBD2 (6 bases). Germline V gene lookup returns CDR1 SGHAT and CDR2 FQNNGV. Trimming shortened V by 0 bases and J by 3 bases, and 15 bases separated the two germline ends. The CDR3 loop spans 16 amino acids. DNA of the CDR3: TGTGCCAGCAGCTTAGATGCCCCCCGACTAGTCTACGAGCAGTACTTC. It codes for CASSLDAPRLVYEQYF.

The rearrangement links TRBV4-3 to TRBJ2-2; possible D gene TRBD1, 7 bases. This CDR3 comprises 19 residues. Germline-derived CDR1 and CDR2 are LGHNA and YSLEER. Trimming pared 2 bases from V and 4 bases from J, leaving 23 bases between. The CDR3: CASSQKAGGLLELTGELFF. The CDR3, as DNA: TGCGCCAGCAGCCAAAAAGCAGGGGGACTTCTAGAACTCACCGGGGAGCTGTTTTTT.

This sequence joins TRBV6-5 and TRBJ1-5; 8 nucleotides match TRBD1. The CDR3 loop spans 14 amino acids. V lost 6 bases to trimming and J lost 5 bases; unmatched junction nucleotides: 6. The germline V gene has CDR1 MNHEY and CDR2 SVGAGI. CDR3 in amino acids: CASRGRTGYQPQHF. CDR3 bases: TGTGCCAGCAGGGGAAGGACAGGGTATCAGCCCCAGCATTTT.

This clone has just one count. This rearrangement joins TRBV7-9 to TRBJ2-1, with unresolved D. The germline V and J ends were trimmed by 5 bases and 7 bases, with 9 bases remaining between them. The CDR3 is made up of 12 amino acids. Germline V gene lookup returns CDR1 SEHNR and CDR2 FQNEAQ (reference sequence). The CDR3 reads CASSPHTNEQFF. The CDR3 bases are TGTGCCAGCAGCCCTCACACGAATGAGCAGTTCTTC.

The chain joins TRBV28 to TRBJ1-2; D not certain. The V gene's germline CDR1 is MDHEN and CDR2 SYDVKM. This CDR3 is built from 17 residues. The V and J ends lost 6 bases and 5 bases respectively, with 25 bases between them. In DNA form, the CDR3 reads TGTGCCAGCAGGCCTTACGATCCTGGGCGGGCCCTATATGGCTACACCTTC. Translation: CASRPYDPGRALYGYTF.

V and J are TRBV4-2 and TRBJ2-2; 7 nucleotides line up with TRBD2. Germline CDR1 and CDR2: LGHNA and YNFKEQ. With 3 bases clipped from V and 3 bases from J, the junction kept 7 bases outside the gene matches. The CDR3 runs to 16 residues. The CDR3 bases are TGTGCCAGCAGCCACCTGACTAGCATCGACACCGGGGAGCTGTTTTTT. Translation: CASSHLTSIDTGELFF.